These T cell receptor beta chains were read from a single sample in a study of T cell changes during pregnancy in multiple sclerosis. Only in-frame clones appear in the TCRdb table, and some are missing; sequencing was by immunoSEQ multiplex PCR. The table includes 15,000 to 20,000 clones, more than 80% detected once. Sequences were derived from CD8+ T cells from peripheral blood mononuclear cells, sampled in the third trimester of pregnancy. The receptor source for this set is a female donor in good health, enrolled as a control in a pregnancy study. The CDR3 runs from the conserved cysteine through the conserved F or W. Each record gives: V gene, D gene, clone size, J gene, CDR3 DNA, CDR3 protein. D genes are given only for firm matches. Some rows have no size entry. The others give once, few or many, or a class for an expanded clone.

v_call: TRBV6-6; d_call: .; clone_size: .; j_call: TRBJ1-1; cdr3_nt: TGTGCCAGCAGTTACTCGCGCGATGAAGCTTTCTTT; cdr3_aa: CASSYSRDEAFF
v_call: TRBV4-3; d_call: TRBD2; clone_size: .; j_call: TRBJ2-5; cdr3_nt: TGCGCCAGCAGCGAGTCTAGCGGTTCGGGAGAGACCCAGTACTTC; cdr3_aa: CASSESSGSGETQYF
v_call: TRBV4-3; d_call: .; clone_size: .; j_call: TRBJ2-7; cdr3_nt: TGCGCCAGCAGCCAAGATCGAGTCTACGAGCAGTACTTC; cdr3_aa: CASSQDRVYEQYF
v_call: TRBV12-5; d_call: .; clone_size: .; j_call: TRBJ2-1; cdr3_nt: TGTGCTAGTGTTCCACCCGGGGGCTACAATGAGCAGTTCTTC; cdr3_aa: CASVPPGGYNEQFF
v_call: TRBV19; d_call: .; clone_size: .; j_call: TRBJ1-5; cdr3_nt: TGTGCCAGTAGTCGACACAATCAGCCCCAGCATTTT; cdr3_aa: CASSRHNQPQHF
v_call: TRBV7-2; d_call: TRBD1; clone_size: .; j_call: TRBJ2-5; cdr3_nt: TGTGCCAGCAGGCAACAGGGGCTGGGGACCCAGTACTTC; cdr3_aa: CASRQQGLGTQYF
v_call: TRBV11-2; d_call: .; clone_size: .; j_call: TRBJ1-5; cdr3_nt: TGTGCCAGCAGCTTAGAAGGAGGTATCAACCAGCCCCAGCATTTT; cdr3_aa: CASSLEGGINQPQHF
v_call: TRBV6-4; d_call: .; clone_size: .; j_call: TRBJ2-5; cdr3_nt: TGTGCCAGCAGTGACTGGGGGCTTCAAGGGGCCCAGTACTTC; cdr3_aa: CASSDWGLQGAQYF
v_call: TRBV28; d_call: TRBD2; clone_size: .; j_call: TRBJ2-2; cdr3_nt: TGTGCCAGCGGGGGACTAGCGGGATTCACCGGGGAGCTGTTTTTT; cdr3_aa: CASGGLAGFTGELFF
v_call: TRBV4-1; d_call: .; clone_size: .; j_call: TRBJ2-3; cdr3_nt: TGCGCCAGCAGCCAAGCCACGGGGACAGATACGCAGTATTTT; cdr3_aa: CASSQATGTDTQYF
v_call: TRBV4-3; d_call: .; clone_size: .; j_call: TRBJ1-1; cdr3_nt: TGCGCCAGCAGCCAAGGTACCGGACTCCCGGCGGCTGAAGCTTTCTTT; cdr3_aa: CASSQGTGLPAAEAFF
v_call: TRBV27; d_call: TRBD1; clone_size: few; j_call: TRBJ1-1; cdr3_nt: TGTGCCAGCAGGTGGGACAGGCCGAACACTGAAGCTTTCTTT; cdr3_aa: CASRWDRPNTEAFF
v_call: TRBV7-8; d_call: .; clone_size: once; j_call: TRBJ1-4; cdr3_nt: TGTGCCAGCAGCTTAGGATTTGGGAGGGGGAAGGGAACTAATGAAAAACTGTTTTTT; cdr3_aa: CASSLGFGRGKGTNEKLFF
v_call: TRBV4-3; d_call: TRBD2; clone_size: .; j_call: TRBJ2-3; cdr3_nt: TGCGCCAGCAGCCGGGGACTATCCTCTAGCACAGATACGCAGTATTTT; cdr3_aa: CASSRGLSSSTDTQYF
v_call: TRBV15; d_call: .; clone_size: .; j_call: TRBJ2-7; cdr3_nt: TGTGCCACCAGCAGAGGTCTCGGGGCCTACGAGCAGTACTTC; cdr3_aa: CATSRGLGAYEQYF
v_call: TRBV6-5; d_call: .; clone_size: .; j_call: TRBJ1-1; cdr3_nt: TGTGCCAGCAGTGTGGGGCCGAACACTGAAGCTTTCTTT; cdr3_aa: CASSVGPNTEAFF
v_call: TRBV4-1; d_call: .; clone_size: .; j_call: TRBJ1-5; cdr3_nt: TGCGCCAGCAGCCAAGGAGGAGGTCAGCCCCAGCATTTT; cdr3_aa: CASSQGGGQPQHF
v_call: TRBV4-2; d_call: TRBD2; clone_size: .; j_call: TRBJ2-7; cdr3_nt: TGTGCCAGCAGGATGGCTAGCGGGGGGGCCTCCTACGAGCAGTACTTC; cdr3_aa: CASRMASGGASYEQYF
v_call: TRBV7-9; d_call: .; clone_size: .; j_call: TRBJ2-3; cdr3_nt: TGTGCCAGCAGCTTATTGGAGGCGGGCACAGATACGCAGTATTTT; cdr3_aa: CASSLLEAGTDTQYF